This TCR beta chain was captured in a study of blood T cell repertoires in COVID-19. Overall study context: PBMCs, B-cell-depleted T cells, or T cells were the source of the cDNA or gDNA that made up the material.

The germline V gene has CDR1 LGHNT and CDR2 FRNRAP. V gave up 3 bases and J gave up 8 bases, with 5 bases separating them. This CDR3 has 11 residues. Profiling relied on immunoSEQ multiplex PCR, and the TCRdb table lists in-frame clones only, not all of them. The sample has more than 60,000 clones, roughly 88% seen once; the top ten hold roughly 43%. The receptor's source is a woman aged 60-75 years with COVID-19, enrolled during active disease. Sequencing was carried out using peripheral blood. The chain uses TRBV12-5 and TRBJ2-1; D remains ambiguous. In nucleotides, the CDR3 is TGTGCTAGTGGTTTTGAGTATGAGCAGTTCTTC. Residues: CASGFEYEQFF.